A single sample is the source of the 14 T cell receptor beta chains below, sequenced in a study of blood T cell repertoires in COVID-19. The repertoire was sequenced with immunoSEQ multiplex PCR; TCRdb's copy has only in-frame clones and lacks some. The data contain 210,000 or so clones, more than 70% of them singletons. The sequenced sample consisted of PBMCs or T cells enriched from blood (not recorded which). The receptors stem from a man between 25 and 39 years old with acute COVID-19.

This clone was recorded at least ten times. The chain is built from TRBV7-7 and TRBJ2-5; D unresolved. Germline CDR1 reads SSHAT; CDR2 reads FNYEAQ (reference sequence). V was shortened by 1 base and J by 1 base, with 10 bases between the two germline ends. This CDR3 is 15 amino acids long. The CDR3 region is CASSLGHPPQETQYF. The CDR3, as DNA: TGTGCCAGCAGCTTAGGACACCCCCCCCAAGAGACCCAGTACTTC.

The chain is built from TRBV7-2 and TRBJ1-4; 7 nucleotides match TRBD1. V was pared by 6 bases and J by 8 bases, with 12 bases of the junction left unmatched. The CDR3 runs to 15 residues. Germline V gene lookup returns CDR1 SGHTA and CDR2 FQGNSA. CDR3 protein: CASRQRQGSGEKLFF. The CDR3 nucleotides are TGTGCCAGCAGACAACGACAGGGATCGGGGGAAAAACTGTTTTTT.

The J gene is TRBJ2-3, the V gene TRBV27; D is undetermined. CDR1 and CDR2 from the germline V gene are MNHEY and SMNVEV (reference sequence). The CDR3 has 16 amino acids. V shed 5 bases and J shed 0 bases, with 15 bases lying between them. CDR3 region: CASSPPPSLSTDTQYF. DNA for the CDR3: TGTGCCAGCAGTCCTCCACCGAGTCTTAGCACAGATACGCAGTATTTT.

This chain links TRBV10-3 with TRBJ2-2; D unclear. Trimming stripped 8 bases from V and 0 bases from J, with 10 bases between. CDR1 is ENHRY, CDR2 SYGVKD, per germline. This CDR3 region has 14 residues. DNA for the CDR3: TGTGCCATCTCAGCCAGCGCGAACACCGGGGAGCTGTTTTTT. It is translated as CAISASANTGELFF.

This sequence joins TRBV6-5 and TRBJ2-5, with 11 bases aligning to TRBD1. Germline V lookup: CDR1 MNHEY, CDR2 SVGAGI. The CDR3 has 14 amino acids. V shed 8 bases and J 5 bases; nucleotides not matched to a gene: 7. In nucleotides, the CDR3 is TGTGCCAGCTTTGGGACAGGGGGTGGGGAGACCCAGTACTTC. It is translated as CASFGTGGGETQYF.

The gene calls are TRBV7-2 and TRBJ2-7; TRBD2 might be the D (6 bases). Germline CDR1 and CDR2: SGHTA and FQGNSA. V lost 2 bases, J lost 5 bases, and 16 bases lay in between. This CDR3 spans 15 amino acids. The CDR3 spells CASSLSSRGSDEQYF. The CDR3 nucleotides read TGTGCCAGCAGCTTAAGCTCGCGGGGCTCGGACGAGCAGTACTTC. Together with reference TRBV7-2 and TRBJ2-7, the CDR3 gives the full variable domain: GAGVSQSPSNKVTEKGKDVELRCDPISGHTALYWYRQSLGQGLEFLIYFQGNSAPDKSGLPSDRFSAERTGGSVSTLTIQRTQQEDSAVYLCASSLSSRGSDEQYFGPGTRLTVT.

V usage is TRBV9 and J usage is TRBJ2-3; TRBD2 matches 11 bases. V gave up 4 bases and J gave up 6 bases; unmatched junction bases: 7. Per germline, CDR1 SGDLS and CDR2 YYNGEE. The CDR3 is made up of 15 amino acids. The CDR3 protein is CASSFRLAGHDTQYF. For the CDR3, the DNA is TGTGCCAGCAGCTTTCGACTAGCGGGGCATGATACGCAGTATTTT.

V gene TRBV28 combines with J gene TRBJ1-6; weak D call: TRBD1 (5 bases). With 6 bases removed from V and 6 bases from J, the gap between germline ends came to 15 bases. The CDR3 has 15 amino acids. The germline V gene encodes CDR1 MDHEN and CDR2 SYDVKM. The CDR3 DNA reads as TGTGCCAGCAGCCTTAGTCCCGGGGGTAATTCACCCCTCCACTTT. Translating gives CASSLSPGGNSPLHF.

The CDR3 region has the DNA TGCAGCGTTGGACTAGCCTCTGTTCGAGAGACCCAGTACTTC. This encodes CSVGLASVRETQYF. This sequence joins TRBV29-1 and TRBJ2-5, with 7 bases that match TRBD2. This CDR3 has 14 amino acids. The germline V gene has CDR1 SQVTM and CDR2 ANQGSEA. V dropped 4 bases and J dropped 4; count of bases not matched to a gene: 9.

The chain combines TRBV6-1 with TRBJ1-6; D is perhaps TRBD1 (5 bases). This CDR3 region has 16 residues. Trimming took 4 bases from V and 7 from J, leaving 17 bases between them. Germline loops: CDR1 MNHNS, CDR2 SASEGT. In DNA form, the CDR3 reads TGTGCCAGCAGTGGGTCAGGGCCCGGCGTAAATTCACCCCTCCACTTT. This gives the protein CASSGSGPGVNSPLHF.

This chain uses TRBV5-1 with TRBJ2-1, with 11 bases that match TRBD2. This CDR3 has 15 residues. From germline, CDR1 is SGHRS and CDR2 YFSETQ. V shed 0 bases, J shed 7 bases, and the junction held 3 bases outside the gene matches. The CDR3 nucleotides are TGCGCCAGCAGCTTGGGTCTAGCGGGGGGTAATGAGCAGTTCTTC. Amino acid sequence: CASSLGLAGGNEQFF.

The chain combines TRBV4-2 with TRBJ2-2, with 13 positions matching TRBD2. V lost 4 bases to trimming and J lost 8 bases; unmatched junction nucleotides: 7. The CDR3 consists of 16 residues. Germline CDR1 is LGHNA and CDR2 is YNFKEQ. In DNA form, the CDR3 reads TGTGCCAGCAGCCCTCGGACTAGCGGGGGTGTAGGGGAGCTGTTTTTT. It is translated as CASSPRTSGGVGELFF.

The V gene is TRBV20-1, the J gene TRBJ1-2; D might be TRBD1 (6 bases). Germline values: CDR1 DFQATT, CDR2 SNEGSKA (reference sequence). V dropped 6 bases and J dropped 9 bases, with 14 bases sitting between them. The CDR3 sequence is 11 residues long. DNA of the CDR3: TGCAGTGCGCCGACAGGATTTCGCTACACCTTC. Translation gives CSAPTGFRYTF.

The V call is TRBV5-4, the J call TRBJ1-1, with D tentatively TRBD1 (6 bases). The CDR3 spans 20 residues. The V gene lost 0 bases and the J gene lost 5 bases, with 29 bases spanning the gap. Germline V gene data show CDR1 as SGHNT and CDR2 as YYREEE (reference sequence). In nucleotides, the CDR3 is TGTGCCAGCAGCTTGGTTAAATACAGGGATGGGCTGTGGCTGGGGACTGAAGCTTTCTTT. Translating gives CASSLVKYRDGLWLGTEAFF.